This TCR beta chain was recorded in a study of regulatory T cells in long-lasting Graves disease. Study-wide results and limits: Lower TCR diversity was seen in persistent Graves' patients than in newly diagnosed ones. Limited samples may have lowered accuracy.

This clonotype has at least ten counts. Its antigen is currently unknown. As for time point: newly diagnosed GD, antithyroid drugs for less than 3 months. From RNA extracted from PBMCs, the TCR library was made. In building TCR beta libraries, iRepertoire HTBI primers were used together with Arm-PCR of CDR3 regions. Source study methods: The samples included around 62 TRBV and 15 or so TRBJ segments. TCRdb independently ran MiXCR on the multiplex PCR reads; one entry per CDR3 protein. The V and J calls were not made by the authors but by TCRdb's processing. The sample lists about 620,000 distinct CDR3 sequences, roughly 15% occurring once. This sample was also put to use in a study of T cells in Graves' hyperthyroidism and ophthalmopathy.

This sequence was found in a woman under 40 with Graves disease. Sequencing used peripheral blood mononuclear cells (PBMCs), obtained at new diagnosis, from a patient treated with antithyroid drugs.

DNA for the CDR3: TGTGCCGAGGGGGCCGGCAATGAGCAGTTCTTC. It codes for CAEGAGNEQFF. The chain recombines TRBV12-3 or TRBV12-4 with TRBJ2-1; 7 bases line up with TRBD1. V lost 11 bases and J lost 6; bases outside the gene matches: 4. The CDR3 totals 11 residues.